One and the same sample provided the 13 T cell receptor beta chains below, sequenced in a study of T cell responses to AZD1222 COVID-19 vaccine. The table came from immunoSEQ multiplex PCR; TCRdb's copy has only in-frame clones and leaves some out. Here the sample spans 90,000 to 150,000 clones, more than 75% being singletons. Sequenced material: peripheral blood, taken 28 days after the second AZD1222 dose. The source is an adult who received the AZD1222 COVID-19 vaccine.

The chain joins TRBV4-1 to TRBJ2-2; D unresolved. Germline V gene data show CDR1 as MGHRA and CDR2 as YSYEKL. With 0 bases removed from V and 0 bases from J, the gap between germline ends came to 11 bases. The CDR3 is 17 amino acids. CDR3 sequence (DNA): TGCGCCAGCAGCCAAGATTACGCCCTTGCGAACACCGGGGAGCTGTTTTTT. This gives the protein CASSQDYALANTGELFF.

This clone occurred a few times. V is TRBV7-2 and J is TRBJ1-2; 9 bases align to TRBD1. The V gene's germline CDR1 is SGHTA and CDR2 FQGNSA. The ends lost 0 bases at V and 7 bases at J; junction bases unmatched: 9. The CDR3 totals 16 residues. The chain's CDR3 is CASSLANIDRGGGYTF. The DNA for the CDR3 is TGTGCCAGCAGCTTAGCGAATATAGACAGGGGGGGTGGCTACACCTTC.

This clone was counted many times. J is TRBJ1-2 and V is TRBV20-1; a weak D match, TRBD1 (6 bases). From germline, CDR1 is DFQATT and CDR2 SNEGSKA (reference sequence). This CDR3 region has 13 residues. The germline V and J ends were trimmed by 3 bases and 5 bases, with 13 bases remaining between them. The CDR3 bases are TGCAGTGCTAGTGGCGGGGGGCTGTATGGCTACACCTTC. Translating it yields CSASGGGLYGYTF.

This clone appeared once. This rearrangement joins TRBV18 to TRBJ1-5; weak D call: TRBD1 (6 bases). Germline loops: CDR1 KGHSH, CDR2 LQKENI. The CDR3 spans 14 residues. Trimming left V 6 bases short and J 10 bases short, with 19 bases between. In nucleotides, the CDR3 is TGTGCCAGCTCCCCCGGGGGCGACCTGCAACCCCAGCATTTT. Its protein is CASSPGGDLQPQHF.

This chain joins TRBV5-1 and TRBJ1-1; D call uncertain. The CDR3 extends over 16 amino acids. Germline V gene data show CDR1 as SGHRS and CDR2 as YFSETQ. V lost 1 base, J lost 3 bases, and 16 bases lay in between. DNA for the CDR3: TGCGCCAGCAGCTTGACGACCCTGCGGAGGGACACTGAAGCTTTCTTT. Translated, it gives CASSLTTLRRDTEAFF.

The chain links TRBV5-1 to TRBJ1-1; no clear D. The germline V gene has CDR1 SGHRS and CDR2 YFSETQ. The CDR3 runs to 11 residues. Trimming left V 0 bases short and J 11 bases short, with 8 bases between. CDR3: CASSLEGRAFF. DNA of the CDR3: TGCGCCAGCAGCTTGGAGGGTCGGGCTTTCTTT.

V and J are TRBV7-6 and TRBJ1-1; tentatively, D is TRBD1 (6 bases). V shed 1 base and J shed 2 bases, with 11 bases lying between them. The CDR3 sequence is 15 residues long. Germline assignment: CDR1 SGHVS and CDR2 FNYEAQ. CDR3 nucleotides: TGTGCCAGCAGCTTAGGGGCAGGGGTTAACACTGAAGCTTTCTTT. As protein: CASSLGAGVNTEAFF. The full variable domain, with the rest looked up from reference TRBV7-6 and TRBJ1-1, is GAGVSQSPRYKVTKRGQDVALRCDPISGHVSLYWYRQALGQGPEFLTYFNYEAQQDKSGLPNDRFSAERPEGSISTLTIQRTEQRDSAMYRCASSLGAGVNTEAFFGQGTRLTVV.

The chain joins TRBV9 to TRBJ1-3; maybe TRBD1 (6 bases). Trimming shortened V by 3 bases and J by 0 bases, and 19 bases separated the two germline ends. CDR1 is SGDLS and CDR2 is YYNGEE in the germline V gene. The CDR3 loop spans 18 amino acids. CDR3 residues: CASSGTSGHRPSGNTIYF. The CDR3 DNA sequence: TGTGCCAGCAGCGGAACCTCGGGACACAGACCCTCTGGAAACACCATATATTTT.

The chain recombines TRBV7-2 with TRBJ2-1; 8 bases are shared with TRBD1. Trimming cost V 4 bases and J 4 bases; bases outside gene matches: 6. There are 15 residues in the CDR3. CDR1 is SGHTA, CDR2 FQGNSA, per germline. As DNA, the CDR3 is TGTGCCAGCAGCTCCGACAGGGGTAGGTACAATGAGCAGTTCTTC. Its protein product is CASSSDRGRYNEQFF.

This clone was found a few times. The chain joins TRBV5-1 to TRBJ2-7; TRBD1 matches at 7 bases. Per the germline V gene, CDR1 is SGHRS and CDR2 is YFSETQ. The CDR3 loop spans 16 amino acids. The ends lost 7 bases at V and 7 bases at J; junction bases unmatched: 20. CDR3 nucleotide sequence: TGCGCCAGCGCAACGATCATCGGAACAGGGGCGGCAGAGCAGTACTTC. It translates to CASATIIGTGAAEQYF. Looking up the rest from reference TRBV5-1 and TRBJ2-7 gives the full variable domain: KAGVTQTPRYLIKTRGQQVTLSCSPISGHRSVSWYQQTPGQGLQFLFEYFSETQRNKGNFPGRFSGRQFSNSRSEMNVSTLELGDSALYLCASATIIGTGAAEQYFGPGTRLTVT.

The table lists this clone with a count of one. V gene TRBV10-3 combines with J gene TRBJ1-3; D unresolved. This CDR3 has 15 residues. CDR1 and CDR2 from the germline V gene are ENHRY and SYGVKD. The V end lost 2 bases, the J end lost 0 bases, and 8 bases lay between the germline ends. The CDR3 spells CAISELPVSGNTIYF. CDR3 coding DNA: TGTGCCATCAGTGAGCTGCCCGTCTCTGGAAACACCATATATTTT.

J is TRBJ1-3 and V is TRBV30; no clear D gene. Trimming pared 1 base from V and 0 bases from J, leaving 16 bases between. This CDR3 contains 17 residues. The germline CDR1 and CDR2 sequences are GTSNPN and SVGIG (reference sequence). DNA of the CDR3: TGTGCCTGGAGTGAGGTCAGGATTCTTAGCTCTGGAAACACCATATATTTT. Its protein is CAWSEVRILSSGNTIYF.

The J gene is TRBJ2-6, the V gene TRBV6-2 or TRBV6-3, with TRBD1 matching 7 bases. V trimming: 5 bases; J trimming: 0 bases; junction bases outside the gene matches: 16. This CDR3 has 20 amino acids. Germline-derived CDR1 and CDR2 are MNHEY and SVGEGT. In nucleotides, the CDR3 is TGTGCCAGCAGTGTTAAGGACAGGCGACTACATACCTCTGGGGCCAACGTCCTGACTTTC. Its protein is CASSVKDRRLHTSGANVLTF.